The rows below give T cell receptor beta chains drawn from one sample of a study of beta chain features in type 1 diabetes. Sequenced by immunoSEQ multiplex PCR; TCRdb stores in-frame clones only, minus some. The repertoire consists of 120,000 or so clones, with roughly 17% occurring once and the leading ten covering approximately 2.3%. Source material: central memory CD4+ T cells from blood. These receptors were collected from a man aged 30-40 years with type 1 diabetes. The CDR3 runs from the conserved cysteine through the conserved F or W. Fields, in order: J gene, V gene, clone size, D gene, CDR3 DNA, CDR3 protein. D genes are given only for firm matches. Part of the rows lack a size; the others show once, few, many or a class for expanded clones.

>TRBJ2-5|TRBV9|few|TRBD2
TGTGCCAGCAGCAAAGCTAGCGGGGGCTTTCAGGAGACCCAGTACTTC
CASSKASGGFQETQYF
>TRBJ2-5|TRBV7-2|-|-
TGTGCCAGCAGCCGCTCGCTGAGGGGGAAGTACTTC
CASSRSLRGKYF
>TRBJ2-1|TRBV5-1|few|-
TGCGCCAGCAGCTTGGGAGGGCTAGCGCGAACCTACAATGAGCAGTTCTTC
CASSLGGLARTYNEQFF
>TRBJ2-1|TRBV4-1|-|-
TGCGCCAGCAGCCAAGCTCTGGACACTGGGGGCTACAATGAGCAGTTCTTC
CASSQALDTGGYNEQFF
>TRBJ2-1|TRBV7-3|-|TRBD2
TGTGCCAGCAGCTATAGACTAGCGCACTACAATGAGCAGTTCTTC
CASSYRLAHYNEQFF
>TRBJ2-3|TRBV11-3|-|TRBD2
TGTGCCAGCAGCCCTCGACTAGCGGGAGGCACAGATACGCAGTATTTT
CASSPRLAGGTDTQYF
>TRBJ1-5|TRBV18|few|TRBD1
TGTGCCAGCTCACCGCTCGGTGGGACAGGGAACAATCAGCCCCAGCATTTT
CASSPLGGTGNNQPQHF
>TRBJ2-3|TRBV9|-|-
TGTGCCAGCAGCGTAGGGAACCTAGATACGCAGTATTTT
CASSVGNLDTQYF
>TRBJ1-1|TRBV10-3|-|-
TGTGCCATCAGCCCGTCCCGGACCGAAGCTTTCTTT
CAISPSRTEAFF
>TRBJ1-1|TRBV5-1|-|-
TGCGCCAGCAGCGAAACAGGGAGGACTGAAGCTTTCTTT
CASSETGRTEAFF
>TRBJ2-1|TRBV12-5|few|-
TGTGCTAGTGGTTCACGGGAAGGGACATCGGTTGAGCAGTTCTTC
CASGSREGTSVEQFF
>TRBJ1-2|TRBV5-6|-|-
TGTGCCAGCAGCCCTGGGGGTGTTGACTATGGCTACACCTTC
CASSPGGVDYGYTF